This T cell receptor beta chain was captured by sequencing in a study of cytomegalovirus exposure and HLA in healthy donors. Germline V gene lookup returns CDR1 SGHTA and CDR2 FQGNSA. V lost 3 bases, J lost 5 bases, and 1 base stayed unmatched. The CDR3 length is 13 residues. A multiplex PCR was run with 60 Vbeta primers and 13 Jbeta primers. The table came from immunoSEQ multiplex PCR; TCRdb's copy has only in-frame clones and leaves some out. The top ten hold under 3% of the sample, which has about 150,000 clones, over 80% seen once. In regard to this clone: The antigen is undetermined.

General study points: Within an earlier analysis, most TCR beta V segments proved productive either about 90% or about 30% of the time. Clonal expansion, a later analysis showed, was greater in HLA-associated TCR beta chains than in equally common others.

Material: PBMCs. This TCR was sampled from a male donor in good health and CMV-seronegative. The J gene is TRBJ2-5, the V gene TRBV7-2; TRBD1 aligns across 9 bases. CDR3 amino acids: CASSFGTGETQYF. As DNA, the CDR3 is TGTGCCAGCAGCTTTGGGACAGGGGAGACCCAGTACTTC. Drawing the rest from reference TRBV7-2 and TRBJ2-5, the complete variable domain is GAGVSQSPSNKVTEKGKDVELRCDPISGHTALYWYRQSLGQGLEFLIYFQGNSAPDKSGLPSDRFSAERTGGSVSTLTIQRTQQEDSAVYLCASSFGTGETQYFGPGTRLLVL.